The 16 T cell receptor beta chains below were found in one sample sequenced in a study of T cell repertoires in cytomegalovirus infection. These receptors' targets are unknown. MiXCR, applied by TCRdb to the reads, yields one record per CDR3 protein. Among just over 450,000 distinct CDR3 sequences, approximately 46% were seen once, and the ten largest hold about two fifths. The material was cultured PBMCs, obtained from culture after CMV antigen stimulation. The receptors derive from a human donor in good health (CMV status not recorded). Some clones in this sample may be carry-over from other donors' samples.

The chain links TRBV9 to TRBJ2-7; tentatively, D is TRBD2 (5 bases). CDR1 SGDLS and CDR2 YYNGEE come from the germline V gene. The V and J ends lost 0 bases and 7 bases respectively, with 17 bases between them. The CDR3 loop spans 15 amino acids. The CDR3 bases are TGTGCCAGCAGCGTAGCTCCCGCGGGTCAAGAAGAGCAGTACTTC. It translates to CASSVAPAGQEEQYF.

The chain uses TRBV7-8 and TRBJ1-5; 7 bases match TRBD1. The V gene's germline CDR1 is SGHVS and CDR2 FQNEAQ. This CDR3 spans 19 amino acids. V shed 5 bases, J shed 2 bases, and the junction held 18 bases outside the gene matches. In DNA, the CDR3 is TGTGCCAGCAGCGAAAGGGGGCAACCGGAATGGTATGGCAATCAGCCCCAGCATTTT. Translated, it gives CASSERGQPEWYGNQPQHF.

The chain combines TRBV7-2 with TRBJ2-3; unclear D gene. The V gene's germline CDR1 is SGHTA and CDR2 FQGNSA. Trimming shortened V by 4 bases and J by 4 bases, and 12 bases separated the two germline ends. The length of the CDR3 is 14 residues. The DNA for the CDR3 is TGTGCCAGCAGCTCTGATTTATCGGCAGATACGCAGTATTTT. Amino acids: CASSSDLSADTQYF. Combining the CDR3 with reference TRBV7-2 and TRBJ2-3 gives the whole variable domain GAGVSQSPSNKVTEKGKDVELRCDPISGHTALYWYRQSLGQGLEFLIYFQGNSAPDKSGLPSDRFSAERTGGSVSTLTIQRTQQEDSAVYLCASSSDLSADTQYFGPGTRLTVL.

This clonotype was detected a few times. This chain uses TRBV7-2 with TRBJ2-3, with 7 nucleotides matching TRBD2. Germline-derived CDR1 and CDR2 are SGHTA and FQGNSA. This CDR3 has 18 amino acids. V lost 2 bases, J lost 4 bases, and 15 bases stayed unmatched. The CDR3 DNA sequence: TGTGCCAGCAGCTTACTGGCAGCGGGGCCCCCCGGGGCAGATACGCAGTATTTT. The encoded protein is CASSLLAAGPPGADTQYF.

The V gene is TRBV4-2, the J gene TRBJ1-5; TRBD1 might be the D (5 bases). This CDR3 region has 13 residues. Germline CDR1 and CDR2: LGHNA and YNFKEQ. The V end was cut by 0 bases, the J end by 10 bases, with 10 bases between. CDR3 nucleotides: TGTGCCAGCAGCCAAGAGGACGGGGGACCCCAGCATTTT. It specifies CASSQEDGGPQHF.

There are a few counts of this clonotype. The chain recombines TRBV6-6 with TRBJ2-1, with a possible D match to TRBD2 (5 bases). Germline values: CDR1 MNHNY, CDR2 SVGAGI (reference sequence). Trimming cost V 5 bases and J 4 bases, with 18 bases left between them. This CDR3 region has 16 residues. The CDR3 DNA sequence: TGTGCCAGCAGTAAACCGCGGCTAGCTACTTACAATGAGCAGTTCTTC. Its protein is CASSKPRLATYNEQFF.

A few counts support this clonotype. The CDR3 region is CASSSSRIGNTGELFF. The CDR3 bases are TGTGCCAGCAGCAGCTCAAGAATCGGGAACACCGGGGAGCTGTTTTTT. V and J are TRBV4-2 and TRBJ2-2, with no clear D. V was cut by 5 bases and J by 1 base, with 14 bases left in between. The CDR3 loop spans 16 amino acids. Germline CDR1 reads LGHNA; CDR2 reads YNFKEQ.

This clonotype was observed a handful of times. Germline and junction disagree at one end, which may indicate a read error. The chain joins TRBV7-9 to TRBJ2-7; D possibly corresponds to TRBD1 (6 bases). The CDR3 is made up of 16 amino acids. Germline V CDR1 and CDR2: SEHNR, FQNEAQ (reference sequence). The CDR3 loop reads CASSLAPARGRSEQYF. The CDR3 nucleotides are TGTGCCAGCAGCCTAGCCCCCGCCAGGGGCCGGAGCGAGCAGTACTTC.

Only a few counts were recorded for this clonotype. This rearrangement joins TRBV6-2 or TRBV6-3 to TRBJ2-7; D may be TRBD2 (6 bases). V was trimmed by 7 bases and J by 6 bases, leaving 13 bases between them. The CDR3 loop spans 12 amino acids. Germline assignment: CDR1 MNHEY and CDR2 SVGEGT. The CDR3 is CASTSGAREQYF. Written as DNA, the CDR3 is TGTGCCAGCACCTCGGGAGCCCGCGAGCAGTACTTC.

This clonotype was observed a few times. This chain links TRBV7-2 with TRBJ2-7, with D perhaps being TRBD1 or TRBD2 (5 bases each). V was cut by 1 base and J by 5 bases, with 15 bases left in between. There are 15 residues in the CDR3. Germline CDR1 SGHTA, CDR2 FQGNSA. The CDR3 spells CASSLGGPAADEQYF. The CDR3 nucleotides read TGTGCCAGCAGCTTAGGGGGACCCGCCGCGGACGAGCAGTACTTC.

CDR3 DNA: TGTGCCAGCCGACTAGCGGGAGTAACAAAGACCCAGTACTTC. Protein sequence: CASRLAGVTKTQYF. The chain employs TRBV6-2 or TRBV6-3 and TRBJ2-5, with 12 bases aligning to TRBD2. This CDR3 is built from 14 residues. CDR1 MNHEY and CDR2 SVGEGT come from the germline V gene. The trim removed 8 bases at V and 6 bases at J, leaving 7 bases unmatched.

This chain uses TRBV20-1 with TRBJ1-4; a possible D gene is TRBD1 (5 bases). Between the trimmed V and J ends, which lost 0 bases and 10 bases, there was a span of 18 bases. Germline CDR1 is DFQATT and CDR2 is SNEGSKA (reference sequence). The CDR3 sequence is 15 residues long. The CDR3 region is CSARDLVQGLGKLFF. The CDR3 DNA follows: TGCAGTGCTAGAGATCTGGTTCAGGGTTTAGGAAAACTGTTTTTT.

This clonotype was counted only a few times. CDR3 bases: TGTGCCAGTAACAATCTAGCGGGAGTCTTGAGTGAGCAGTTCTTC. It yields the protein CASNNLAGVLSEQFF. V and J are TRBV7-2 and TRBJ2-1; 10 positions match TRBD2. CDR3 size: 15 residues. Germline CDR1 reads SGHTA; CDR2 reads FQGNSA. Losses at the gene ends were 9 bases for V and 9 bases for J; bases not matched to a gene: 14.

The CDR3 protein is CASSLRLAGADSYNEQFF. In DNA, the CDR3 is TGTGCCAGCTCACTGAGACTAGCGGGAGCGGACTCCTACAATGAGCAGTTCTTC. The chain joins TRBV18 to TRBJ2-1, with 12 bases that match TRBD2. Germline loops: CDR1 KGHSH, CDR2 LQKENI. With V trimmed by 4 bases and J by 0 bases, 7 bases remained unmatched. This CDR3 contains 18 residues.

In this sample, this clonotype turned up a few times. V usage is TRBV7-8 and J usage is TRBJ1-4; TRBD1 might be the D (5 bases). From germline, CDR1 is SGHVS and CDR2 FQNEAQ. V was cut by 8 bases and J by 0 bases, with 16 bases left in between. The CDR3 runs 16 residues. CDR3 loop: CASGPNRGATNEKLFF. The CDR3 DNA follows: TGTGCCAGCGGACCGAACCGGGGGGCAACTAATGAAAAACTGTTTTTT.

A few counts support this clonotype. The V gene is TRBV28, the J gene TRBJ2-3; unclear D gene. Germline-derived CDR1 and CDR2 are MDHEN and SYDVKM. The length of the CDR3 is 17 residues. Deletions cut 2 bases from V and 0 bases from J, with 15 bases between. CDR3 amino acids: CASSLDQSGDSTDTQYF. In nucleotides, the CDR3 is TGTGCCAGCAGTTTAGACCAGTCCGGAGATAGCACAGATACGCAGTATTTT.